The next 21 T cell receptor beta chains were all read from a single sample in a study of technical replicates of blood from several donors. Profiling relied on immunoSEQ multiplex PCR, and the TCRdb table lists in-frame clones only, not all of them. The sample records more than 65,000 clones, 95% to 98% being singletons. The source material was T cells isolated from PBMCs. Source of these receptors: a human donor in good health.

V and J are TRBV7-8 and TRBJ2-7; D may be TRBD1 (6 bases). CDR3 length: 13 amino acids. Between the trimmed V and J ends, which lost 5 bases and 3 bases, there was a span of 11 bases. Per germline, CDR1 SGHVS and CDR2 FQNEAQ. The CDR3 is CASSPGQSYEQYF. The CDR3 DNA reads TGTGCCAGCAGCCCAGGACAGAGCTACGAGCAGTACTTC.

This chain connects TRBV2 to TRBJ2-7, with TRBD2 as a possible D gene (5 bases). This CDR3 region has 13 residues. Germline CDR1 reads SNHLY; CDR2 reads FYNNEI. Between the trimmed V and J ends, which lost 11 bases and 2 bases, there was a span of 16 bases. Here the CDR3 reads CAQTAAGAYEQYF. For the CDR3, the DNA is TGTGCCCAGACCGCCGCCGGGGCCTACGAGCAGTACTTC.

To note about this clone: Relative to the germline gene, one junction end is altered; a read error may explain this. The chain combines TRBV7-2 with TRBJ2-7, with 11 bases identical to TRBD1. The CDR3 sequence is 13 residues long. Germline V gives CDR1 SGHTA, CDR2 FQGNSA. The CDR3 region has the DNA TGTGCCACCAGCGGGACAGGGGGCTACGAGCAGTACTTC. This encodes CATSGTGGYEQYF.

CDR3 DNA: TGTGCCAGCAGCTTACCACAGGGGGCCCCTGAAGCTTTCTTT. Translated: CASSLPQGAPEAFF. The gene calls are TRBV5-4 and TRBJ1-1, with 9 bases matching TRBD1. The CDR3 runs to 14 residues. Trimming cost V 2 bases and J 6 bases; bases outside gene matches: 5. Germline V CDR1 and CDR2: SGHNT, YYREEE (reference sequence).

The chain recombines TRBV10-3 with TRBJ1-4; D is ambiguous. The CDR3 is 13 residues long. Trimming cost V 10 bases and J 0 bases, with 9 bases left between them. Germline CDR1 and CDR2: ENHRY and SYGVKD. In DNA form, the CDR3 reads TGTGCCACCCGGACTGCAACTAATGAAAAACTGTTTTTT. This translates into CATRTATNEKLFF.

CDR3 coding DNA: TGTGCCAGCAGTGGGTACTGGGGCCTAACGGCGGACAATGAGCAGTTCTTC. Its translation is CASSGYWGLTADNEQFF. This chain links TRBV2 with TRBJ2-1; D perhaps matches TRBD1 (5 bases). Germline V gene data show CDR1 as SNHLY and CDR2 as FYNNEI. This CDR3 region has 17 residues. V lost 4 bases, J lost 5 bases, and 21 bases lay in between.

The chain couples TRBV2 to TRBJ2-7; D remains ambiguous. CDR3 size: 13 residues. Germline V gene lookup returns CDR1 SNHLY and CDR2 FYNNEI. Trimming pared 2 bases from V and 3 bases from J, leaving 8 bases between. The CDR3 loop is CASSEWAGYEQYF. The CDR3 bases are TGTGCCAGCAGTGAATGGGCAGGCTACGAGCAGTACTTC.

The chain combines TRBV18 with TRBJ1-2, with unresolved D. The germline V and J ends were trimmed by 3 bases and 8 bases, with 10 bases remaining between them. Germline CDR1 is KGHSH and CDR2 is LQKENI. The CDR3 totals 12 residues. CDR3 nucleotides: TGTGCCAGCTCACCCACCCCCGAGGGCTACACCTTC. It specifies CASSPTPEGYTF.

Written as DNA, the CDR3 is TGTGCCAGCAGCTTGGGGACAGTAAGTAACACTGAAGCTTTCTTT. It yields the protein CASSLGTVSNTEAFF. J is TRBJ1-1 and V is TRBV5-5; D is possibly TRBD1 (6 bases). Germline CDR1 SGHKS, CDR2 YYEKEE (reference sequence). CDR3 length equals 15 residues. Trimming stripped 0 bases from V and 2 bases from J, with 11 bases between.

V usage is TRBV11-2 and J usage is TRBJ1-2, with 7 bases that match TRBD1. The CDR3 totals 16 residues. Germline lookup yields CDR1 SGHAT and CDR2 FQNNGV. V dropped 5 bases and J dropped 6; count of bases not matched to a gene: 15. CDR3 region: CASSLSIQQGRDGYTF. For the CDR3, the DNA is TGTGCCAGCAGCCTATCCATACAACAGGGGCGGGATGGCTACACCTTC.

A single count supports this clone. This chain joins TRBV2 and TRBJ1-3; 7 bases match TRBD1. Germline values: CDR1 SNHLY, CDR2 FYNNEI. This CDR3 is built from 15 residues. V dropped 10 bases and J dropped 2; count of bases not matched to a gene: 11. The CDR3 DNA reads as TGTGCCACCTCTTCAGGAGGGGGCCCTGGAAACACCATATATTTT. This encodes CATSSGGGPGNTIYF. The whole variable domain, filled in from reference TRBV2 and TRBJ1-3, reads EPEVTQTPSHQVTQMGQEVILRCVPISNHLYFYWYRQILGQKVEFLVSFYNNEISEKSEIFDDQFSVERPDGSNFTLKIRSTKLEDSAMYFCATSSGGGPGNTIYFGEGSWLTVV.

The rearrangement uses TRBV4-3 and TRBJ1-2, with D tentatively TRBD1 (6 bases). CDR1 and CDR2 from the germline V gene are LGHNA and YSLEER. CDR3 length equals 14 residues. Trimming removed 4 bases from V and 9 bases from J, with 18 bases in between. DNA for the CDR3: TGCGCCAGCAGCCTTCAAGGGGCAGGGGAAAGCTACACCTTC. Encoded protein: CASSLQGAGESYTF.

The chain has TRBV9 and TRBJ2-7, with TRBD2 identical over 11 bases. V shed 0 bases, J shed 4 bases, and the junction held 9 bases outside the gene matches. The CDR3 covers 17 residues. Germline values: CDR1 SGDLS, CDR2 YYNGEE. The CDR3 DNA reads as TGTGCCAGCAGCGTAGGTGAGACTAGCGGGATCGGTTACGAGCAGTACTTC. The encoded protein is CASSVGETSGIGYEQYF.

The V gene is TRBV6-5, the J gene TRBJ1-1; weak D call: TRBD1 (6 bases). The germline gives CDR1 MNHEY, CDR2 SVGAGI. V lost 8 bases and J 6 bases, leaving 10 bases between the germline ends. This CDR3 is 11 amino acids long. The CDR3 loop reads CASAKGAEAFF. For the CDR3, the DNA is TGTGCCAGCGCTAAGGGGGCTGAAGCTTTCTTT.

With regard to this clone: A junction end diverges from the germline sequence, so it may reflect a read error. The chain has TRBV7-7 and TRBJ2-2; a weak D match, TRBD1 (6 bases). Germline V gives CDR1 SSHAT, CDR2 FNYEAQ (reference sequence). The CDR3 is 15 residues long. The CDR3 region is CASSLEGTTTGELFF. In DNA, the CDR3 is TGTGCTAGCAGCTTAGAAGGGACAACCACCGGGGAGCTGTTTTTT.

This clone was seen just once. V usage is TRBV28 and J usage is TRBJ2-1; 8 bases agree with TRBD2. The CDR3 consists of 15 residues. Trimming at V came to 2 bases and at J to 4 bases, leaving 4 bases not matched to a gene. The germline V gene encodes CDR1 MDHEN and CDR2 SYDVKM. CDR3 DNA sequence: TGTGCCAGCAGTTTACCGACTAGCGTGTACAATGAGCAGTTCTTC. As protein: CASSLPTSVYNEQFF. Together with reference TRBV28 and TRBJ2-1, the CDR3 gives the full variable domain: DVKVTQSSRYLVKRTGEKVFLECVQDMDHENMFWYRQDPGLGLRLIYFSYDVKMKEKGDIPEGYSVSREKKERFSLILESASTNQTSMYLCASSLPTSVYNEQFFGPGTRLTVL.

As regards this clone: One end of the junction is discordant with germline, which a read error may explain. The V gene is TRBV28, the J gene TRBJ2-3, with TRBD2 identical over 9 bases. Germline V gene lookup returns CDR1 MDHEN and CDR2 SYDVKM. There are 14 residues in the CDR3. The CDR3 loop is CAGRGLALTDTQYF. CDR3 DNA: TGTGCCGGCAGGGGACTAGCCTTAACAGATACGCAGTATTTT.

V and J are TRBV4-2 and TRBJ1-4; the D gene is possibly TRBD1 (6 bases). In germline, CDR1 is LGHNA, CDR2 YNFKEQ. Trimming removed 1 base from V and 8 bases from J, with 17 bases in between. The CDR3 totals 16 residues. CDR3 protein: CASSQVGAGTSEKLFF. The CDR3 DNA follows: TGTGCCAGCAGCCAAGTAGGGGCAGGGACATCCGAAAAACTGTTTTTT.

This chain links TRBV7-9 with TRBJ2-2, with TRBD1 as a possible D gene (6 bases). Germline V gene sequence: CDR1 SEHNR, CDR2 FQNEAQ (reference sequence). The CDR3 loop spans 16 amino acids. Trimming removed 5 bases from V and 0 bases from J, with 13 bases in between. The CDR3 region is CASSPTGTSNTGELFF. The CDR3, as DNA: TGTGCCAGCAGCCCTACAGGGACCTCGAACACCGGGGAGCTGTTTTTT. The full variable domain, completed using reference TRBV7-9 and TRBJ2-2, is DTGVSQNPRHKITKRGQNVTFRCDPISEHNRLYWYRQTLGQGPEFLTYFQNEAQLEKSRLLSDRFSAERPKGSFSTLEIQRTEQGDSAMYLCASSPTGTSNTGELFFGEGSRLTVL.

V and J are TRBV5-1 and TRBJ2-7, with D possibly matching TRBD1 (5 bases). The CDR3 loop spans 14 amino acids. V lost 0 bases, J lost 0 bases, and 7 bases lay in between. Germline lookup yields CDR1 SGHRS and CDR2 YFSETQ. Written as DNA, the CDR3 is TGCGCCAGCAGCTTGGGCCAGGGCTCCTACGAGCAGTACTTC. It yields the protein CASSLGQGSYEQYF. The full variable domain, its missing parts supplied by reference TRBV5-1 and TRBJ2-7, is KAGVTQTPRYLIKTRGQQVTLSCSPISGHRSVSWYQQTPGQGLQFLFEYFSETQRNKGNFPGRFSGRQFSNSRSEMNVSTLELGDSALYLCASSLGQGSYEQYFGPGTRLTVT.

The V gene is TRBV27, the J gene TRBJ2-7; possible D gene TRBD1, 5 bases. Germline V CDR1 and CDR2: MNHEY, SMNVEV (reference sequence). The CDR3 runs 14 residues. V shed 5 bases and J shed 6 bases, with 17 bases lying between them. CDR3 DNA sequence: TGTGCCAGCAGTCCCGACAGTAACCTGATCGAGCAGTACTTC. This gives the protein CASSPDSNLIEQYF.